Following are 20 T cell receptor beta chains from one sample sequenced in a study of Ad26.COV2.S vaccination and SARS-CoV-2 variants. The method was immunoSEQ multiplex PCR; TCRdb's version includes in-frame clones alone and lacks a portion of them. The table has about 680,000 clones, around 89% seen once. Regarding treatment: roughly 20 received Ad26.COV2.S at low or high dose, single or two shots; about 5 received placebo; per-sample allocation not given. Sampling happened 63 days after the first vaccine or placebo injection. Sequencing was performed on peripheral blood, taken in a trial of Ad26.COV2.S vaccine versus placebo. The receptors derive from a person between 18 and 65 years old who received the Ad26.COV2.S COVID-19 vaccine or a placebo.

The chain carries TRBV19 and TRBJ2-5; 8 nucleotides match TRBD1. This CDR3 region has 15 residues. Germline CDR1 reads LNHDA; CDR2 reads SQIVND (reference sequence). The J segment lost 2 bases and the V segment lost 3 bases, leaving 5 bases of the junction unmatched. CDR3 residues: CASSIGDRNQETQYF. The CDR3 bases are TGTGCCAGTAGTATCGGGGACAGGAATCAAGAGACCCAGTACTTC. Drawing the rest from reference TRBV19 and TRBJ2-5, the complete variable domain is DGGITQSPKYLFRKEGQNVTLSCEQNLNHDAMYWYRQDPGQGLRLIYYSQIVNDFQKGDIAEGYSVSREKKESFPLTVTSAQKNPTAFYLCASSIGDRNQETQYFGPGTRLLVL.

This clone was detected only once. The rearrangement joins TRBV6-5 to TRBJ2-7; 13 bases match TRBD2. The CDR3 extends over 15 amino acids. Germline CDR1 and CDR2: MNHEY and SVGAGI. Trimming removed 6 bases from V and 5 bases from J; junction bases left unmatched: 7. In DNA form, the CDR3 reads TGTGCCAGCAGCGCTGGGACTAGCGGGAACCACGAGCAGTACTTC. Protein product: CASSAGTSGNHEQYF.

The V gene is TRBV5-4, the J gene TRBJ1-2; TRBD1 might be the D (5 bases). V was clipped by 0 bases and J by 4 bases, with 10 bases between them. The CDR3 has 14 amino acids. The germline gives CDR1 SGHNT, CDR2 YYREEE (reference sequence). The CDR3 reads CASSLVGTAYGYTF. As DNA, the CDR3 is TGTGCCAGCAGCTTGGTTGGGACGGCCTATGGCTACACCTTC.

For the CDR3, the DNA is TGTGCCACCAGTGGAGACGGTTATAGCAATCAGCCCCAGCATTTT. It specifies CATSGDGYSNQPQHF. This chain connects TRBV24-1 to TRBJ1-5, with unresolved D. Per germline, CDR1 KGHDR and CDR2 SFDVKD. The CDR3 extends over 15 amino acids. Trimming stripped 5 bases from V and 0 bases from J, with 10 bases between.

This clone was seen only once. The J gene is TRBJ2-7, the V gene TRBV5-1, with 11 bases lining up with TRBD2. Germline CDR1 and CDR2: SGHRS and YFSETQ. The CDR3 loop spans 17 amino acids. The junction had 9 bases not matched to a gene; V was cut back by 0 bases and J by 4 bases. The CDR3 loop is CASSLDSSGRLIYEQYF. The CDR3 coding sequence is TGCGCCAGCAGCTTGGATTCTAGCGGGAGGCTCATTTACGAGCAGTACTTC.

The chain joins TRBV3-1 (or the pseudogene TRBV3-2) to TRBJ2-2, with D unresolved. The CDR3 length is 11 residues. With 4 bases removed from V and 6 bases from J, the gap between germline ends came to 3 bases. Germline V gene sequence: CDR1 LGHDT, CDR2 YNNKEL (reference sequence). The chain's CDR3 is CASSRAGELFF. DNA of the CDR3: TGTGCCAGCAGCCGGGCCGGGGAGCTGTTTTTT.

This clone was picked up a small number of times. The chain is built from TRBV25-1 and TRBJ2-1, with 7 bases matching TRBD2. Per the germline V gene, CDR1 is MGHDK and CDR2 is SYGVNS. V gave up 4 bases and J gave up 1 base; unmatched junction bases: 4. The CDR3 is made up of 15 amino acids. DNA of the CDR3: TGTGCCAGCAGTGTCGGACTAGAGTCCTACAATGAGCAGTTCTTC. Protein product: CASSVGLESYNEQFF.

This sequence joins TRBV18 and TRBJ2-7; 8 bases align to TRBD1. The germline V gene encodes CDR1 KGHSH and CDR2 LQKENI. The CDR3 is made up of 13 amino acids. V lost 6 bases, J lost 4 bases, and 5 bases stayed unmatched. The CDR3 DNA sequence: TGTGCCAGCTCCGGGGGACAGGTTTACGAGCAGTACTTC. Its protein product is CASSGGQVYEQYF.

The chain carries TRBV5-1 and TRBJ2-3; TRBD2 agrees at 7 bases. J gave up 2 bases and V 0 bases, and 6 bases lay outside the gene matches. The CDR3 runs to 16 residues. Germline CDR1 is SGHRS and CDR2 is YFSETQ. CDR3 DNA sequence: TGCGCCAGCAGCTTGGTCGCGGGGGTGAACACAGATACGCAGTATTTT. This codes for CASSLVAGVNTDTQYF.

The chain is built from TRBV15 and TRBJ1-1, with 11 bases matching TRBD1. CDR1 is LNHNV, CDR2 YYDKDF, per germline (reference sequence). This CDR3 comprises 15 residues. Trimming removed 5 bases from V and 6 bases from J; junction bases left unmatched: 8. The CDR3 here is CATSSRGQGASEAFF. In DNA form, the CDR3 reads TGTGCCACCAGCTCTCGAGGACAGGGGGCTTCTGAAGCTTTCTTT.

The rearrangement uses TRBV7-9 and TRBJ1-2; tentative D call: TRBD1 (5 bases). CDR1 is SEHNR, CDR2 FQNEAQ, per germline (reference sequence). This CDR3 comprises 14 residues. The ends were cut back, 1 base at V and 5 bases at J, with 11 bases in the middle. CDR3 residues: CASSLVPGRYGYTF. CDR3 bases: TGTGCCAGCAGCTTAGTTCCAGGGCGATATGGCTACACCTTC.

The rearrangement uses TRBV6-5 and TRBJ2-3; 9 nucleotides align to TRBD1. The CDR3 totals 12 residues. J lost 4 bases, V lost 8 bases, and 1 base had no gene match. The V gene's germline CDR1 is MNHEY and CDR2 SVGAGI. CDR3 in amino acids: CASGTGPDTQYF. In nucleotides, the CDR3 is TGTGCCAGCGGGACAGGGCCAGATACGCAGTATTTT.

This chain uses TRBV10-1 with TRBJ2-5; the D is unclear. This CDR3 region has 14 residues. Trimming removed 2 bases from V and 5 bases from J, with 12 bases in between. Germline CDR1 reads WNHNN; CDR2 reads SYGVQD (reference sequence). Written as DNA, the CDR3 is TGCGCCAGCAGTGAGGCGTCCTTCCGGGAGACCCAGTACTTC. This encodes CASSEASFRETQYF.

This clone occurred a few times. The chain couples TRBV25-1 to TRBJ1-5; perhaps TRBD1 as D (5 bases). The germline CDR1 and CDR2 sequences are MGHDK and SYGVNS. V dropped 1 base and J dropped 2 bases, with 9 bases sitting between them. The CDR3 has 15 amino acids. CDR3 in DNA: TGTGCCAGCAGTGAATTAGGGGCAGGCAATCAGCCCCAGCATTTT. Amino acids: CASSELGAGNQPQHF.

The gene calls are TRBV19 and TRBJ2-4; D is unresolved. Germline V gene lookup returns CDR1 LNHDA and CDR2 SQIVND (reference sequence). This CDR3 spans 15 amino acids. The germline V and J ends were trimmed by 1 base and 1 base, with 8 bases remaining between them. The CDR3 nucleotides are TGTGCCAGTAGTATAGCTGGGTACGCCAAAAACATTCAGTACTTC. It translates to CASSIAGYAKNIQYF.

This clone was counted once. The rearrangement uses TRBV5-1 and TRBJ2-3; 7 bases are a match to TRBD2. Germline CDR1 is SGHRS and CDR2 is YFSETQ. V shed 5 bases, J shed 0 bases, and the junction held 6 bases outside the gene matches. This CDR3 is 15 amino acids long. The CDR3 DNA sequence: TGCGCCAGCAGAGAAGCGGGATACAGCACAGATACGCAGTATTTT. Translating gives CASREAGYSTDTQYF. Together with reference TRBV5-1 and TRBJ2-3, the CDR3 gives the full variable domain: KAGVTQTPRYLIKTRGQQVTLSCSPISGHRSVSWYQQTPGQGLQFLFEYFSETQRNKGNFPGRFSGRQFSNSRSEMNVSTLELGDSALYLCASREAGYSTDTQYFGPGTRLTVL.

The chain joins TRBV7-3 to TRBJ2-5; TRBD2 matches 11 bases. Germline loops: CDR1 SGHTA, CDR2 FQGTGA. V lost 2 bases, J lost 2 bases, and 4 bases stayed unmatched. The length of the CDR3 is 16 residues. In nucleotides, the CDR3 is TGTGCCAGCAGCTTATTAGCGGGGGGGCGACAAGAGACCCAGTACTTC. This gives the protein CASSLLAGGRQETQYF.

The rearrangement joins TRBV19 to TRBJ2-7, with 7 nucleotides matching TRBD2. CDR1 is LNHDA and CDR2 is SQIVND in the germline V gene (reference sequence). This CDR3 contains 14 residues. J gave up 3 bases and V 5 bases, and 7 bases lay outside the gene matches. The chain's CDR3 is CASSFRGSLYEQYF. In DNA form, the CDR3 reads TGTGCCAGTAGTTTTCGCGGGAGTCTCTACGAGCAGTACTTC.

The CDR3 spells CAWRRRASYNSPLHF. DNA for the CDR3: TGTGCCTGGAGGAGGCGGGCTTCCTATAATTCACCCCTCCACTTT. The J gene is TRBJ1-6, the V gene TRBV30; D is undetermined. V was pared by 3 bases and J by 1 base, with 10 bases between. There are 15 residues in the CDR3. The germline CDR1 and CDR2 sequences are GTSNPN and SVGIG (reference sequence).

This chain's CDR3 is CASSYGLPGTEAFF. The CDR3 DNA sequence: TGTGCCAGCAGTTACGGATTACCGGGCACTGAAGCTTTCTTT. The chain links TRBV6-2 or TRBV6-3 to TRBJ1-1, with D uncertain. Germline values: CDR1 MNHEY, CDR2 SVGEGT. This CDR3 has 14 amino acids. Trimming took 2 bases from V and 4 from J, leaving 11 bases between them.